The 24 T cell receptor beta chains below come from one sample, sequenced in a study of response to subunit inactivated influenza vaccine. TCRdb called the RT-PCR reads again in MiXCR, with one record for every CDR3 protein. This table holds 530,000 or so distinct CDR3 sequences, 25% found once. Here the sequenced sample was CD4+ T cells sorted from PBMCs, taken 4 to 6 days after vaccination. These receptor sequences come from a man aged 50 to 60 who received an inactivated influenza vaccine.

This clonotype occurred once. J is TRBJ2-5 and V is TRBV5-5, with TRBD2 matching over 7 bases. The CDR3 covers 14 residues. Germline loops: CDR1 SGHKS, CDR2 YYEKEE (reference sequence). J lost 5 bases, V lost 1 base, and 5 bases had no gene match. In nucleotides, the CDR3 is TGTGCCAGCAGCTTGATGTTCGGGGGGGAGACCCAGTACTTC. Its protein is CASSLMFGGETQYF.

CDR3 in DNA: TGTGCCAGCACCCGAGGAGGGACTAGCGGGAGTCCCTCCTACAATGAGCAGTTCTTC. As protein: CASTRGGTSGSPSYNEQFF. The V gene is TRBV9, the J gene TRBJ2-1, with 14 bases aligning to TRBD2. CDR1 and CDR2 (germline): SGDLS, YYNGEE. Trimming took 6 bases from V and 0 from J; bases not matched to a gene: 11. The CDR3 runs to 19 residues.

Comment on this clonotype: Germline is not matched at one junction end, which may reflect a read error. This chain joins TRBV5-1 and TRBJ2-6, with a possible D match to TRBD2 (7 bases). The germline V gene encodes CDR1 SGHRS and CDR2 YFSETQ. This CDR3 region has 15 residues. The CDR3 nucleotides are TGCGCCAGCAGTTTGGGGGGGCCTGGGGCCAAGGTCCTGACTTTC. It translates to CASSLGGPGAKVLTF.

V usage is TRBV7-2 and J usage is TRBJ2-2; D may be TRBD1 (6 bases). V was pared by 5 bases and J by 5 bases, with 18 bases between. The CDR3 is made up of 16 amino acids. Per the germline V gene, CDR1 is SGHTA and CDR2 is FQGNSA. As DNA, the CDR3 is TGTGCCAGCAGCCCGGGGACATATGAGGGGACCGGGGAGCTGTTTTTT. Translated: CASSPGTYEGTGELFF.

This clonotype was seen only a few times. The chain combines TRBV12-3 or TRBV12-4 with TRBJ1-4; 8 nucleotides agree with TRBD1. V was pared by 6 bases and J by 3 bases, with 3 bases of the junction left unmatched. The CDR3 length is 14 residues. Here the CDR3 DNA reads TGTGCCAGCAGGACAGGGGTGGCTAATGAAAAACTGTTTTTT. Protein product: CASRTGVANEKLFF.

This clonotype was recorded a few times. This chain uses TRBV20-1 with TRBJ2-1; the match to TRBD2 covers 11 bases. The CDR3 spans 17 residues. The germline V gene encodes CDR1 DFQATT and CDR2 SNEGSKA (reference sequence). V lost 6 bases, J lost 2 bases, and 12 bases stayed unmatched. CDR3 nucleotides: TGCAGTGCGACACCGCGGACTAGCGGGCGAACCTACAATGAGCAGTTCTTC. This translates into CSATPRTSGRTYNEQFF.

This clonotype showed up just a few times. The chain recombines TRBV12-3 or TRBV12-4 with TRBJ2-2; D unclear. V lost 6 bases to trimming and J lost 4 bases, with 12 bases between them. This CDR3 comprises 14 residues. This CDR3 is CASRVGVGTGELFF. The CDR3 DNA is TGTGCCAGCAGGGTTGGGGTTGGCACCGGGGAGCTGTTTTTT.

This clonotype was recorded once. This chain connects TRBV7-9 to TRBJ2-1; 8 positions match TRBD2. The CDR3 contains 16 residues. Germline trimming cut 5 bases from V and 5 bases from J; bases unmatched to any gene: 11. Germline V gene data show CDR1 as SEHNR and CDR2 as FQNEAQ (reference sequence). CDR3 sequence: CASSAASGPGDNEQFF. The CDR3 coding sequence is TGTGCCAGCAGCGCAGCTAGCGGGCCCGGGGACAATGAGCAGTTCTTC.

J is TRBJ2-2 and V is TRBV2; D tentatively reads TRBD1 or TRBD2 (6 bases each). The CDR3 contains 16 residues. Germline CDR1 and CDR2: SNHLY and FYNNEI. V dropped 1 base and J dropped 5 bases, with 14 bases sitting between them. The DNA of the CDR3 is TGTGCCAGCAGTGAAGGCCACTCGGGGGCGACCGGGGAGCTGTTTTTT. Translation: CASSEGHSGATGELFF.

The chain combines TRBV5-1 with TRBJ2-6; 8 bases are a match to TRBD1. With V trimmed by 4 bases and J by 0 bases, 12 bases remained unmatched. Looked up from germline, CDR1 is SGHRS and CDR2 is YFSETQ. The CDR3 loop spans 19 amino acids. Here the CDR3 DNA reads TGCGCCAGCAGCCACCCACCGGGACAGGATATCTCTGGGGCCAACGTCCTGACTTTC. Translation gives CASSHPPGQDISGANVLTF.

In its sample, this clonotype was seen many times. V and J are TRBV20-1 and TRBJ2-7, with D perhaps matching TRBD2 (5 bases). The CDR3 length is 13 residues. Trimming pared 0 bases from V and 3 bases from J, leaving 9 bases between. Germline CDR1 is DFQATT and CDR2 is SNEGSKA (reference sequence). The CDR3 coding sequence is TGCAGTGCTAGAGATGCAGGAGGCTACGAGCAGTACTTC. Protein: CSARDAGGYEQYF.

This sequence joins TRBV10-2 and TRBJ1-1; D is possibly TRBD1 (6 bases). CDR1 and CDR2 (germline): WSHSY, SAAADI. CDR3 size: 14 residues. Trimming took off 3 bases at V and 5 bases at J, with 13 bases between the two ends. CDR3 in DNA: TGCGCCAGCAGTGAACCTTACAGGGCGACTGAAGCTTTCTTT. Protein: CASSEPYRATEAFF.

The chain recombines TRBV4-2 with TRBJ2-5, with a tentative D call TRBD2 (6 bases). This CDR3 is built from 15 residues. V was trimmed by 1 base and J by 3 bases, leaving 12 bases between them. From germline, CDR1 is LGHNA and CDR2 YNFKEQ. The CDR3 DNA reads TGTGCCAGCAGCCAAGTATCTAGCGAAGAAGAGACCCAGTACTTC. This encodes CASSQVSSEEETQYF.

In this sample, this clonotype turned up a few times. The CDR3 region is CAISVGRAGGSYEQYF. DNA of the CDR3: TGTGCCATCAGTGTTGGTCGGGCAGGGGGATCCTACGAGCAGTACTTC. The chain combines TRBV10-3 with TRBJ2-7; 7 positions agree with TRBD1. V was pared by 4 bases and J by 1 base, with 10 bases of the junction left unmatched. This CDR3 comprises 16 residues. CDR1 ENHRY and CDR2 SYGVKD come from the germline V gene.

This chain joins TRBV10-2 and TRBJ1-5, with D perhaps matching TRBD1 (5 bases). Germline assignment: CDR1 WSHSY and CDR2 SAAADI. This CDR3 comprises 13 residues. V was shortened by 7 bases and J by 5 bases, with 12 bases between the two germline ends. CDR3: CASTQQGYQPQHF. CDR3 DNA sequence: TGCGCCAGCACCCAGCAGGGTTATCAGCCCCAGCATTTT.

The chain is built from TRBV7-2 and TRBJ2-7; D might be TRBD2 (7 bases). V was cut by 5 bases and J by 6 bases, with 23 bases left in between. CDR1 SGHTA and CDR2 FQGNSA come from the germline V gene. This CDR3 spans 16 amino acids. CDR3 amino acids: CASSRGGAGAGGEQYF. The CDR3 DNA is TGTGCCAGCAGCCGAGGGGGGGCAGGGGCAGGAGGCGAGCAGTACTTC.

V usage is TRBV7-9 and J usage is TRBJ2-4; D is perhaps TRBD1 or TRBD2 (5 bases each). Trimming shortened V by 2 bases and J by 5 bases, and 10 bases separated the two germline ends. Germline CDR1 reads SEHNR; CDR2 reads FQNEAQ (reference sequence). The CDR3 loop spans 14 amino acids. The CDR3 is CASSLSGTQNIQYF. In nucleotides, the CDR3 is TGTGCCAGCAGCTTATCAGGGACCCAAAACATTCAGTACTTC. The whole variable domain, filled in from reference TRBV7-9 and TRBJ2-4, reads DTGVSQNPRHKITKRGQNVTFRCDPISEHNRLYWYRQTLGQGPEFLTYFQNEAQLEKSRLLSDRFSAERPKGSFSTLEIQRTEQGDSAMYLCASSLSGTQNIQYFGAGTRLSVL.

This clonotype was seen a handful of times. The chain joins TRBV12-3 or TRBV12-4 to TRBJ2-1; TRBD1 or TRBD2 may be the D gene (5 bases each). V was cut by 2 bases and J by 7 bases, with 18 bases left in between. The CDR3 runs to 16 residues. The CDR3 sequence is CASSLYGAREKNEQFF. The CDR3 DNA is TGTGCCAGCAGTTTATACGGGGCCAGGGAGAAGAATGAGCAGTTCTTC.

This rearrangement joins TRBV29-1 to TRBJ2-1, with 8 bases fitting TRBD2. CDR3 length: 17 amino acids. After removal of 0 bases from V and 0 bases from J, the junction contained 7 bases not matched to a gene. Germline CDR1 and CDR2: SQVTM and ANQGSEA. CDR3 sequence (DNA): TGCAGCGTTGAAGATCCGGGAGGGCAGAGCTCCTACAATGAGCAGTTCTTC. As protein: CSVEDPGGQSSYNEQFF.

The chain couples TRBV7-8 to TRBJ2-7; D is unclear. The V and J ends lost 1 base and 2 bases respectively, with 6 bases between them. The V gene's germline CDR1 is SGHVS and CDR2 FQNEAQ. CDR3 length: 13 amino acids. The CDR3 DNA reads TGTGCCAGCAGCTTAGGGCACACCTACGAGCAGTACTTC. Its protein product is CASSLGHTYEQYF.

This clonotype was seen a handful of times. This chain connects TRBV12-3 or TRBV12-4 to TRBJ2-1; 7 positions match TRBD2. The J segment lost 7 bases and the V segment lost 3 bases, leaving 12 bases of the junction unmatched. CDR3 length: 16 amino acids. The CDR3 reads CASSLRGLGTGNEQFF. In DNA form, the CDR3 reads TGTGCCAGCAGTTTGAGAGGACTAGGGACGGGTAATGAGCAGTTCTTC.

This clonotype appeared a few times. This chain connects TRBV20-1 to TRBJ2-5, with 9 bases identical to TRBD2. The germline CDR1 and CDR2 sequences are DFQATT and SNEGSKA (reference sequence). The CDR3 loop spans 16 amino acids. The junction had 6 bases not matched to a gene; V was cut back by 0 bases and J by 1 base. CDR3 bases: TGCAGTGCTAGAGATGGAGGGACTAGCCGCCAAGAGACCCAGTACTTC. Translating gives CSARDGGTSRQETQYF.

The chain's CDR3 is CASRHRRGGTGELFF. CDR3 coding DNA: TGTGCCAGCAGGCACCGACGAGGAGGTACCGGGGAGCTGTTTTTT. V usage is TRBV12-3 or TRBV12-4 and J usage is TRBJ2-2; tentatively, D is TRBD2 (5 bases). The CDR3 contains 15 residues. Trimming pared 6 bases from V and 5 bases from J, leaving 16 bases between.

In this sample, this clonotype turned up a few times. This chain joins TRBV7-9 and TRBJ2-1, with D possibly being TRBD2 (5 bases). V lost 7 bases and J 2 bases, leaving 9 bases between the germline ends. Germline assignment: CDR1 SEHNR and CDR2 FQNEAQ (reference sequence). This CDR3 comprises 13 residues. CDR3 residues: CASTLAPYNEQFF. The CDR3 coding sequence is TGTGCCAGCACCCTAGCCCCCTACAATGAGCAGTTCTTC.